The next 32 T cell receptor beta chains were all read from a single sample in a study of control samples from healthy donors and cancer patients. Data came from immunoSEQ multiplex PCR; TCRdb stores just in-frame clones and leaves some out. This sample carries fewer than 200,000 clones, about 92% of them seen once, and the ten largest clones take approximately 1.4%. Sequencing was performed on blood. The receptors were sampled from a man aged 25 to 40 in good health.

The CDR3 spells CASSIDRAGFATNEKLFF. The DNA for the CDR3 is TGTGCCAGTAGTATAGATCGGGCAGGGTTTGCAACTAATGAAAAACTGTTTTTT. The chain couples TRBV19 to TRBJ1-4, with D perhaps TRBD1 (5 bases). This CDR3 spans 18 amino acids. Trimming stripped 0 bases from V and 0 bases from J, with 14 bases between. The V gene's germline CDR1 is LNHDA and CDR2 SQIVND (reference sequence).

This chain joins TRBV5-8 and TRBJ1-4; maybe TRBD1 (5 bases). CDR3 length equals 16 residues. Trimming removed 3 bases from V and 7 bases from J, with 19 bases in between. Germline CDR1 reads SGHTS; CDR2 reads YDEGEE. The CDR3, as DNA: TGTGCCAGCAGCTCGTGGGACGCGGGGATGGGTGAAAAACTGTTTTTT. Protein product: CASSSWDAGMGEKLFF. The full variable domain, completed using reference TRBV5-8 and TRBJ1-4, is EAGVTQSPTHLIKTRGQQATLRCSPISGHTSVYWYQQALGLGLQFLLWYDEGEERNRGNFPPRFSGRQFPNYSSELNVNALELEDSALYLCASSSWDAGMGEKLFFGSGTQLSVL.

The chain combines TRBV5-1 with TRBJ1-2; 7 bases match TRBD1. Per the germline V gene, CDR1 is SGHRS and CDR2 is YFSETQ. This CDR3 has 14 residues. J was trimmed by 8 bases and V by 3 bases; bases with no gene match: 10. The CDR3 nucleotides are TGCGCCAGCAGCTCACTTACAGGGGAAGGCGGCTACACCTTC. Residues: CASSSLTGEGGYTF.

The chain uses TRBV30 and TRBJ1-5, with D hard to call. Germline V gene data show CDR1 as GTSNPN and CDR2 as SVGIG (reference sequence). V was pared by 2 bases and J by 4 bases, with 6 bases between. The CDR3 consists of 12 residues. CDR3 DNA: TGTGCCTGGAGTCAGAAGAATCAGCCCCAGCATTTT. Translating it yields CAWSQKNQPQHF.

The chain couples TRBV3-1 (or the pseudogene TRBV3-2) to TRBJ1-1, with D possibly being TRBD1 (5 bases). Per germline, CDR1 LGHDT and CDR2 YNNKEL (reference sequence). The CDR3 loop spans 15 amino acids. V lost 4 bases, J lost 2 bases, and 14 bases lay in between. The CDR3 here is CASSRRDSSNTEAFF. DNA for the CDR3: TGTGCCAGCAGCCGCCGAGACAGCTCTAACACTGAAGCTTTCTTT.

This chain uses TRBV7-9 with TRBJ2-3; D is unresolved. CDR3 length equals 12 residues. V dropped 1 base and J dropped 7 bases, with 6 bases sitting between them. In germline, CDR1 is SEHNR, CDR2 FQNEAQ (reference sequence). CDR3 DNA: TGTGCCAGCAGCTTAGAAGCACATACGCAGTATTTT. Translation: CASSLEAHTQYF.

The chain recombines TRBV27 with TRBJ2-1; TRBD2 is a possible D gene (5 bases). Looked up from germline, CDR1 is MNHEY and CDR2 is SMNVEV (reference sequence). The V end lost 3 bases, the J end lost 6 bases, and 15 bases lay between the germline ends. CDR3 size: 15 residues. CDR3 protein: CASSFGREGVNEQFF. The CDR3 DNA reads TGTGCCAGCAGTTTCGGCCGGGAAGGCGTCAATGAGCAGTTCTTC.

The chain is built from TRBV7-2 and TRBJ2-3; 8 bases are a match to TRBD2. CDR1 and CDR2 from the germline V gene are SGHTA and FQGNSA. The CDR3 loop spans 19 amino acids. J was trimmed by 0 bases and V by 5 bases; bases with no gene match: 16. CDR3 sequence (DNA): TGTGCCAGCAGCCCCCCCTTTCTAGCGGGCCGTACTAGCACAGATACGCAGTATTTT. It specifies CASSPPFLAGRTSTDTQYF.

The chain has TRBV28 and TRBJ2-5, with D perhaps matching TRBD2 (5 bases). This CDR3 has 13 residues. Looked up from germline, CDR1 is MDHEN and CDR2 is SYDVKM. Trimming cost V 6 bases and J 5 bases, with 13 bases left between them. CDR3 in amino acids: CASSSYSGETQYF. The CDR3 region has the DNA TGTGCCAGCAGCTCGTATTCGGGGGAGACCCAGTACTTC.

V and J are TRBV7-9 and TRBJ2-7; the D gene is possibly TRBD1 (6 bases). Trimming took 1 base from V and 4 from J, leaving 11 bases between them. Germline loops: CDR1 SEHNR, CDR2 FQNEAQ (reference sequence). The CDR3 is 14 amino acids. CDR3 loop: CASSLGGQSYEQYF. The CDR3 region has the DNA TGTGCCAGCAGCTTAGGTGGACAGTCATACGAGCAGTACTTC.

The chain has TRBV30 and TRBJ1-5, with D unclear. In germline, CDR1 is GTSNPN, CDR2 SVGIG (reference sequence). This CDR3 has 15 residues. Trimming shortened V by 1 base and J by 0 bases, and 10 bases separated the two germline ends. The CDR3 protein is CAWSASPYSNQPQHF. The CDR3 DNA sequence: TGTGCCTGGAGTGCGAGCCCCTATAGCAATCAGCCCCAGCATTTT.

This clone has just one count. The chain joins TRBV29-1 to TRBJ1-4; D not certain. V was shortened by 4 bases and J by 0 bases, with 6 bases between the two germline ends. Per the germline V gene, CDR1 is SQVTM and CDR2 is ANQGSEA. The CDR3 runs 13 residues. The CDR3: CSVAGATNEKLFF. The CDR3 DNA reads TGCAGCGTTGCGGGAGCAACTAATGAAAAACTGTTTTTT.

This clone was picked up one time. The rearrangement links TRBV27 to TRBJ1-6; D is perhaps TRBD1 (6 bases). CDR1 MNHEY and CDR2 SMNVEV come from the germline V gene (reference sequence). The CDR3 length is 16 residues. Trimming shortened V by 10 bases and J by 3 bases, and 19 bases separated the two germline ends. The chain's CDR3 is CATRSGGHHYNSPLHF. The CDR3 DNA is TGTGCCACCCGATCCGGGGGGCACCACTATAATTCACCCCTCCACTTT.

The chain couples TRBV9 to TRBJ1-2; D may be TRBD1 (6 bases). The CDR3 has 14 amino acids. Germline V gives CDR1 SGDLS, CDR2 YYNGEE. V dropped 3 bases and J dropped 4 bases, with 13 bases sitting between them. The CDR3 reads CASSEGGQGYGYTF. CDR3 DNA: TGTGCCAGCAGCGAAGGGGGTCAGGGCTATGGCTACACCTTC.

CDR3 in amino acids: CASSVARRSTDTQYF. The CDR3 bases are TGTGCCAGCAGCGTAGCACGGCGGAGCACAGATACGCAGTATTTT. The chain is built from TRBV9 and TRBJ2-3; D is unclear. CDR1 SGDLS and CDR2 YYNGEE come from the germline V gene. Trimming cost V 0 bases and J 0 bases, with 8 bases left between them. The CDR3 spans 15 residues.

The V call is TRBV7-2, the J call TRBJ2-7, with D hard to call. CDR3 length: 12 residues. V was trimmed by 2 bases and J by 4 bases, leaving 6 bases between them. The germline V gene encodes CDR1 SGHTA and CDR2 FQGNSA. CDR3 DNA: TGTGCCAGCAGCTTATCGTTTTACGAGCAGTACTTC. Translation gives CASSLSFYEQYF.

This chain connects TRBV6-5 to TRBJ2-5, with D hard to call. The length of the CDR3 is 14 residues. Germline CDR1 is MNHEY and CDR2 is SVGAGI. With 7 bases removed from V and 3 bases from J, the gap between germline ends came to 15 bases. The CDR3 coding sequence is TGTGCCAGCACCCGATTCGCGGAAGAAGAGACCCAGTACTTC. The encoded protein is CASTRFAEEETQYF.

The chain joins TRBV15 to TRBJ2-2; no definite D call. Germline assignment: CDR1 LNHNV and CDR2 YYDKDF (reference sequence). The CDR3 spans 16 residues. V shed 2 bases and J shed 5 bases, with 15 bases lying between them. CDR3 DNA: TGTGCCACCAGCAGACCAGGTGACGGGCGGACCGGGGAGCTGTTTTTT. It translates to CATSRPGDGRTGELFF.

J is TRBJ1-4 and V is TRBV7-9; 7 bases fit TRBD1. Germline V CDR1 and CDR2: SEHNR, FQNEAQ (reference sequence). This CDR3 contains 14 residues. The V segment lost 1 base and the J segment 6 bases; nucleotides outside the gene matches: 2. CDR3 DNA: TGTGCCAGCAGCTTAGGCAGGGGGGATGAAAAACTGTTTTTT. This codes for CASSLGRGDEKLFF.

The chain's CDR3 is CASSPTSGGRTDTQYF. The CDR3, as DNA: TGTGCCAGCTCACCGACTAGCGGGGGCCGCACAGATACGCAGTATTTT. The rearrangement joins TRBV18 to TRBJ2-3; the match to TRBD2 covers 12 bases. Unmatched junction bases numbered 2, after V lost 3 bases and J lost 1 base. Germline V gene lookup returns CDR1 KGHSH and CDR2 LQKENI. The CDR3 runs to 16 residues.

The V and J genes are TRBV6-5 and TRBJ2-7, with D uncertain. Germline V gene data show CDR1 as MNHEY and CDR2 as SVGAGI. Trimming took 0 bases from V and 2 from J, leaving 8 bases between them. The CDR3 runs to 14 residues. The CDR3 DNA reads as TGTGCCAGCAGTTACTCGGTCCTACCCTACGAGCAGTACTTC. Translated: CASSYSVLPYEQYF.

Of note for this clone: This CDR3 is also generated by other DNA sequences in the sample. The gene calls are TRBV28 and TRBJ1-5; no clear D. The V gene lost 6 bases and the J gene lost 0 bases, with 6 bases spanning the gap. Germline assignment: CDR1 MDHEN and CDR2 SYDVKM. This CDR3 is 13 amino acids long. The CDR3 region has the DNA TGTGCCAGCAGGGTTGGTAGCAATCAGCCCCAGCATTTT. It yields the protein CASRVGSNQPQHF.

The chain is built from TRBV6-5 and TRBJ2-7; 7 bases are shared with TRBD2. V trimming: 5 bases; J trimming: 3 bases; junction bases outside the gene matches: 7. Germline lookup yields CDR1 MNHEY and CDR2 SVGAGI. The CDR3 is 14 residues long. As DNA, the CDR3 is TGTGCCAGCAGTCGGGGGGAAAACAGCTACGAGCAGTACTTC. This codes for CASSRGENSYEQYF.

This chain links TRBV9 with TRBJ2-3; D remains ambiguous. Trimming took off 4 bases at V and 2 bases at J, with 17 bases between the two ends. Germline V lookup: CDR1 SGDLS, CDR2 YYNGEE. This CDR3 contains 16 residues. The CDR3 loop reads CASSFNKGSHTDTQYF. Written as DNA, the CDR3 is TGTGCCAGCAGCTTTAATAAGGGTTCCCACACAGATACGCAGTATTTT.

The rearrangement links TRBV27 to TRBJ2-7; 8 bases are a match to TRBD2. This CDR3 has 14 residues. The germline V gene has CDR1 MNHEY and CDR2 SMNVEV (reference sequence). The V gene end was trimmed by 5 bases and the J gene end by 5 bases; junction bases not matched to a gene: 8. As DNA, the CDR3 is TGTGCCAGCAGTCTGGGCGGGAGGTTCAACGAGCAGTACTTC. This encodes CASSLGGRFNEQYF.

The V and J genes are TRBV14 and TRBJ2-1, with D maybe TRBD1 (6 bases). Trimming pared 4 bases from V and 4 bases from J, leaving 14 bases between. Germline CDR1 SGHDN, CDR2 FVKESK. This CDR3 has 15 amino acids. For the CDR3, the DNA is TGTGCCAGCAGCCGTGAGGGGGAGCGGTACAATGAGCAGTTCTTC. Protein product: CASSREGERYNEQFF.

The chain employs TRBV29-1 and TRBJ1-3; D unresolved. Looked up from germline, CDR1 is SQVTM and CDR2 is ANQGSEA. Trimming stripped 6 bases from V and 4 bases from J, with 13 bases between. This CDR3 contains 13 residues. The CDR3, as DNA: TGCAGCGTCCAGCTCGGTAGGGGAAACACCATATATTTT. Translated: CSVQLGRGNTIYF.

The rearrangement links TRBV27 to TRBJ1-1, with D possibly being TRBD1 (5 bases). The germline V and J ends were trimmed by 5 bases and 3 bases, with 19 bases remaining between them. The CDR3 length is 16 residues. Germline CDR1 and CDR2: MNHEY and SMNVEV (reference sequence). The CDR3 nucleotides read TGTGCCAGCAGTATAAAATCCGGGACGGGAGACACTGAAGCTTTCTTT. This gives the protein CASSIKSGTGDTEAFF.

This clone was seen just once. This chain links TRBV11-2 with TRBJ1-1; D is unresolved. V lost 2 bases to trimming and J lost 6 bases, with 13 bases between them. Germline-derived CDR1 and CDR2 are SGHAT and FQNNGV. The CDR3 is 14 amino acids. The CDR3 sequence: CASSLLFEGSEAFF. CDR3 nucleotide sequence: TGTGCCAGCAGCTTACTGTTTGAGGGCTCTGAAGCTTTCTTT.

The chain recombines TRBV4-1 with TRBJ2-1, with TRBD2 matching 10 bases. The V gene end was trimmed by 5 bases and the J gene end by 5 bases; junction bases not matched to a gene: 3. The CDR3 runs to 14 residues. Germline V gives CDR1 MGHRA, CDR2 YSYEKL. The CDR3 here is CASSSSGRDNEQFF. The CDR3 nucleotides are TGCGCCAGCAGCTCTAGCGGGAGAGACAATGAGCAGTTCTTC.

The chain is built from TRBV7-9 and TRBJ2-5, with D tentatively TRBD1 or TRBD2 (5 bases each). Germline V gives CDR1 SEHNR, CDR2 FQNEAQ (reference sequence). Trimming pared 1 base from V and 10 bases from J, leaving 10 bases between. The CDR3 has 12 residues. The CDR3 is CASSLGGPGQYF. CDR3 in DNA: TGTGCCAGCAGCTTAGGGGGACCGGGCCAGTACTTC.

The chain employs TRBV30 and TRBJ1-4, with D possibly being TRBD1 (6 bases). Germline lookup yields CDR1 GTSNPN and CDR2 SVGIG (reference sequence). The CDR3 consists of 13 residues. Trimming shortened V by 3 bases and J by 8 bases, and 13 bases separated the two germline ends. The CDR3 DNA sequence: TGTGCCTGGAGATTCAGGGGTAGGGAAAAACTGTTTTTT. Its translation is CAWRFRGREKLFF. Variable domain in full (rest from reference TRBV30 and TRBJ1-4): SQTIHQWPATLVQPVGSPLSLECTVEGTSNPNLYWYRQAAGRGLQLLFYSVGIGQISSEVPQNLSASRPQDRQFILSSKKLLLSDSGFYLCAWRFRGREKLFFGSGTQLSVL.